The present T cell receptor (beta chain) was sequenced within a study of tumor-infiltrating lymphocytes in primary liver carcinoma. Study background: Sample counts of productive TCRbeta reads spanned roughly 3.5 to 7.13 million; these counts were similar across tissue types. Findings and limits, study-wide: It was observed that only about 8-25% of the top clones appeared in every one of the five tumor regions.

The CDR3 has 15 residues. CDR1 is LGHNA and CDR2 is YNFKEQ in the germline V gene. V was cut by 0 bases and J by 8 bases, with 14 bases left in between. The source material, about 18-33 mg of unsorted bulk tissue, was used to co-extract RNA and DNA. Per tumor, sampling covered five separate regions. Constant-region priming of approximately 0.55 ug total RNA yielded TCR beta cDNA. A slightly modified ARM-PCR protocol with three nested multiplex PCR rounds produced these TCR beta libraries. Amplification in the first two PCR rounds was performed using TRBV1-TRBV30 forward primers and a C-beta reverse primer for about 10 cycles each. TCRdb fed the multiplex PCR reads into MiXCR, producing one record per CDR3 protein. Here the sample spans 100,000 or so distinct CDR3 sequences, 69% being singletons. Notes on this clonotype: Its cognate antigen is unknown.

The chain combines TRBV4-2 with TRBJ2-1, with D possibly TRBD2 on 5 matching bases. The source of this sequence is a woman aged 60-75 years with primary liver carcinoma and hepatitis B virus infection. Material: liver tumor tissue from sampling region 5. Subset reported: tumor region T5, tumor centre. CDR3: CASSQDDQRIDEQFF. The CDR3, as DNA: TGTGCCAGCAGCCAAGATGACCAGCGGATCGATGAGCAGTTCTTC.